This note documents a single TCR beta chain sequence. The sample is drawn from a study of blood T cell repertoires in COVID-19. About the research overall: PBMCs, B-cell-depleted T cells, or T cells were the source of the cDNA or gDNA that made up the material.

Source study methods: Estimated nucleated cell counts came from reference gene primer amplification. TCRdb's copy holds only in-frame clones and misses some; the assay was immunoSEQ multiplex PCR. The V and J calls and clone size are taken from that table; D and trimming were inferred from the DNA. The data contain approximately 180,000 clones, about 78% of them seen just once; the ten biggest clones take up roughly 17%. Those who participated ranged in age from about 18 to 89 years and resided in about two dozen US areas. The CDR3 extends over 16 amino acids. V gave up 6 bases and J gave up 0 bases, with 15 bases separating them. Germline loops: CDR1 KGHSH, CDR2 LQKENI.

Sequenced: PBMCs or T cells enriched from blood (not recorded which). The source is a woman aged 45-60 years who had recovered from COVID-19. This chain connects TRBV18 to TRBJ1-3, with no clear D. CDR3 nucleotides: TGTGCCAGCTCGCGGATGAATCTACCCTCTGGAAACACCATATATTTT. Protein sequence: CASSRMNLPSGNTIYF.